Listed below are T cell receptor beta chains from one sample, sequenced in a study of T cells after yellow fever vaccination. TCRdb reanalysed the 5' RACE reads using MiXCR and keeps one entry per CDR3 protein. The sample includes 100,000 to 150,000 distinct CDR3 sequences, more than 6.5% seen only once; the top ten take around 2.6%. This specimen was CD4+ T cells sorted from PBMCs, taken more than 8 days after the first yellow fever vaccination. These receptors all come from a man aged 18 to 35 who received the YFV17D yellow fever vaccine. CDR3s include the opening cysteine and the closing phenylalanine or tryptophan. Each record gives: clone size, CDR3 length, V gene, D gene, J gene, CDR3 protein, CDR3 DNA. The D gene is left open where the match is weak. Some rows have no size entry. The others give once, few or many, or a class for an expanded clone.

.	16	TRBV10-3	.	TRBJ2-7	CAISGQLKGASYEQYF	TGTGCCATCAGTGGACAGCTTAAAGGGGCCTCCTACGAGCAGTACTTC
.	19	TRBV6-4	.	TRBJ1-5	CASSRYNPGQSHSNQPQHF	TGTGCCAGCAGCCGCTATAACCCGGGGCAGAGCCATAGCAATCAGCCCCAGCATTTT
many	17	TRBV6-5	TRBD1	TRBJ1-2	CASSTAGTGGSVYGYTF	TGTGCCAGCAGTACCGCCGGGACAGGGGGCTCGGTCTATGGCTACACCTTC
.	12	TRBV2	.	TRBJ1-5	CASRGMNQPQHF	TGTGCCAGCAGGGGGATGAATCAGCCCCAGCATTTT
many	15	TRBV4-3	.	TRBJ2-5	CASSQDLTVQETQYF	TGCGCCAGCAGCCAAGATTTGACAGTACAAGAGACCCAGTACTTC
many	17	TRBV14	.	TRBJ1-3	CASIKVPRQPSGNTIYF	TGTGCCAGCATCAAAGTTCCGAGACAGCCCTCTGGAAACACCATATATTTT
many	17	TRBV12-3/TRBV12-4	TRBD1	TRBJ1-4	CASSLAPTWDSNEKLFF	TGTGCCAGCAGTTTAGCACCCACCTGGGACAGTAATGAAAAACTGTTTTTT
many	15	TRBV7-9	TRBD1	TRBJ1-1	CASSLDLGTGVITFF	TGTGCCAGCAGCTTAGACCTCGGGACAGGGGTCATAACTTTCTTT
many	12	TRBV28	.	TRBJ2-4	CASSPAGDIQYF	TGTGCCAGCAGTCCGGCCGGGGACATTCAGTACTTC
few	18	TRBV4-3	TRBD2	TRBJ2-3	CASSQAGLAGSSTDTQYF	TGCGCCAGCAGCCAAGCGGGACTAGCGGGCTCTAGCACAGATACGCAGTATTTT
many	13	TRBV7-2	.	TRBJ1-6	CASSSSTASPLHF	TGTGCCAGCAGCTCATCGACGGCTTCACCCCTCCACTTT
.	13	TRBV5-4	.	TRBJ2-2	CASSSRETGELFF	TGTGCCAGCAGCTCCAGGGAGACCGGGGAGCTGTTTTTT
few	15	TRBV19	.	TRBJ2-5	CASSRRQGWRETQYF	TGTGCCAGTAGTAGACGGCAGGGGTGGAGAGAGACCCAGTACTTC
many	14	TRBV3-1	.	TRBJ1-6	CASSPRDRNSPLHF	TGTGCCAGCAGCCCCAGGGATCGAAATTCACCCCTCCACTTT
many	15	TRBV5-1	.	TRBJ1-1	CASSSQGNEGTEAFF	TGCGCCAGCAGCTCCCAGGGGAATGAGGGCACTGAAGCTTTCTTT
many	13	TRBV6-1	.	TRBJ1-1	CASGLNRHTEAFF	TGTGCCAGCGGGTTAAACCGGCACACTGAAGCTTTCTTT
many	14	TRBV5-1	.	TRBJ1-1	CASSPGTGGFLAFF	TGCGCCAGCAGCCCGGGGACCGGGGGTTTTTTAGCTTTCTTT
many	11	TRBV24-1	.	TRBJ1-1	CATSQGTEAFF	TGTGCCACCAGTCAGGGGACTGAAGCTTTCTTT
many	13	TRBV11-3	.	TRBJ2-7	CASSLYRDHEQYF	TGTGCCAGCAGCTTATACAGGGACCACGAGCAGTACTTC
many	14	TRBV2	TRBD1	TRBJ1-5	CASSVDREGQPQHF	TGTGCCAGCAGTGTGGACAGGGAGGGCCAGCCCCAGCATTTT
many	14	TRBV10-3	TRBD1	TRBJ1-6	CATRTGDGDSPLHF	TGTGCCACAAGGACAGGGGACGGCGATTCACCCCTCCACTTT
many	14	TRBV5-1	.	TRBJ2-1	CASSQVPGDNEQFF	TGCGCCAGCAGCCAAGTCCCAGGGGACAATGAGCAGTTCTTC
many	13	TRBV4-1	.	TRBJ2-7	CASSQAPRYEQYF	TGCGCCAGCAGCCAAGCTCCGCGCTACGAGCAGTACTTC
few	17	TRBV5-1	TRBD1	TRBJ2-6	CASSLGQGNSGANVLTF	TGCGCCAGCAGCTTGGGACAGGGGAACTCTGGGGCCAACGTCCTGACTTTC
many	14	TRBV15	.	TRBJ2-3	CATSRDKGRDTQYF	TGTGCCACCAGCAGAGATAAGGGGAGAGATACGCAGTATTTT
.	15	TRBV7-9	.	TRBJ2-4	CASSLASGGSNIQYF	TGTGCCAGCAGCTTAGCGTCAGGGGGGTCGAACATTCAGTACTTC
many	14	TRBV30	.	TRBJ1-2	CAWIEIGRNYGYTF	TGTGCCTGGATTGAGATCGGACGGAACTATGGCTACACCTTC
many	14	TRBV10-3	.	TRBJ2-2	CAISGLGNTGELFF	TGTGCCATCAGTGGCTTGGGGAACACCGGGGAGCTGTTTTTT
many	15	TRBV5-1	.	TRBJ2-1	CASAGIGGERNEQFF	TGCGCCAGCGCCGGGATTGGCGGGGAGAGGAATGAGCAGTTCTTC
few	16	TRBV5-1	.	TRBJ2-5	CASSLQGSGSSETQYF	TGCGCCAGCAGCTTACAGGGATCTGGTAGTTCGGAGACCCAGTACTTC
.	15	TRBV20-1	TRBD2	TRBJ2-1	CSARGTSGGMNEQFF	TGCAGTGCTAGAGGGACTAGCGGGGGGATGAATGAGCAGTTCTTC
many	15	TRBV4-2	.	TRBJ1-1	CASSQDGPGDTEAFF	TGTGCCAGCAGCCAAGATGGCCCGGGCGACACTGAAGCTTTCTTT
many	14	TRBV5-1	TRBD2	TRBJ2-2	CASRGRGDTGELFF	TGCGCCAGCAGAGGGAGGGGCGATACCGGGGAGCTGTTTTTT
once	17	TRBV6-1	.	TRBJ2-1	CASSVPRGGISYNEQFF	TGTGCCAGCAGCGTACCTAGGGGCGGGATCTCCTACAATGAGCAGTTCTTC
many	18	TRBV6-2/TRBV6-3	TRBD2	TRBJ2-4	CASSWAANAGGPKNIQYF	TGTGCCAGCAGTTGGGCCGCGAATGCGGGGGGGCCCAAAAACATTCAGTACTTC
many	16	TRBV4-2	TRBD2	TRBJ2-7	CASSQDPSGTSIKQYF	TGTGCCAGCAGCCAAGACCCCTCCGGGACTAGTATCAAGCAGTACTTC
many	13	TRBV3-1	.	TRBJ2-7	CASSRTASGEQYF	TGTGCCAGCAGCCGGACAGCCTCGGGCGAGCAGTACTTC
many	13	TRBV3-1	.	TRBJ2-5	CASSQRGQETQYF	TGTGCCAGCAGCCAGAGGGGCCAAGAGACCCAGTACTTC
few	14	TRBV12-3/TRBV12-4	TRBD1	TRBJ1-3	CASSSGQGRNTIYF	TGTGCCAGCAGCTCCGGACAGGGAAGAAACACCATATATTTT
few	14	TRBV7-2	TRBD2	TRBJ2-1	CASGGTSGGGEQFF	TGTGCCAGCGGCGGGACTAGCGGGGGGGGAGAGCAGTTCTTC
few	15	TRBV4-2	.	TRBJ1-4	CASSRDTSTNEKLFF	TGTGCCAGCAGCCGGGACACCTCAACTAATGAAAAACTGTTTTTT
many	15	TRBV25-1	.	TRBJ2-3	CASSESRGRADTQYF	TGTGCCAGCAGTGAATCTAGGGGGAGGGCAGATACGCAGTATTTT
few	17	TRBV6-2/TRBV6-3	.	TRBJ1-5	CASTGSRGAYSNQPQHF	TGTGCCAGCACAGGATCACGAGGGGCGTATAGCAATCAGCCCCAGCATTTT
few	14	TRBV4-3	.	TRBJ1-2	CASSQGVGAYGYTF	TGCGCCAGCAGCCAAGGGGTAGGAGCTTATGGCTACACCTTC
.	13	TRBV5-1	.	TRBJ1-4	CASSLRENEKLFF	TGCGCCAGCAGCTTGAGGGAGAATGAAAAACTGTTTTTT
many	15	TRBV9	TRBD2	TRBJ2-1	CASSVAAGGYNEQFF	TGTGCCAGCAGCGTAGCAGCGGGGGGCTACAATGAGCAGTTCTTC
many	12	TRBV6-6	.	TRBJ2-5	CASSYGQETQYF	TGTGCCAGCAGTTACGGTCAAGAGACCCAGTACTTC
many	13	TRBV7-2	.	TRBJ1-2	CASSLGGGYGYTF	TGTGCCAGCAGCCTAGGGGGAGGCTATGGCTACACCTTC
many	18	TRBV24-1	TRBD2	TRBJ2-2	CATSGGTSGGTLTGELFF	TGTGCCACCAGTGGCGGGACTAGCGGGGGGACCCTCACCGGGGAGCTGTTTTTT
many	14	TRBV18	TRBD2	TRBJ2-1	CASSPGLAGDEQFF	TGTGCCAGCTCACCGGGACTAGCTGGGGATGAGCAGTTCTTC
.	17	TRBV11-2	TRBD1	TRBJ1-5	CASSSNRDRGHNQPQHF	TGTGCCAGCAGCTCCAACCGGGACAGGGGCCACAATCAGCCCCAGCATTTT
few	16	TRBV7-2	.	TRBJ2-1	CASSPRGGTAYNEQFF	TGTGCCAGCAGCCCCCGTGGCGGGACAGCGTACAATGAGCAGTTCTTC
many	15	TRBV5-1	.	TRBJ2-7	CASSLDPGGAREQYF	TGCGCCAGCAGCCTAGACCCAGGGGGGGCGAGGGAGCAGTACTTC
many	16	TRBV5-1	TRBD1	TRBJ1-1	CASSPRLTGMNTEAFF	TGCGCCAGCAGCCCCCGTTTGACAGGGATGAACACTGAAGCTTTCTTT
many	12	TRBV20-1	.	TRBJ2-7	CSARREDHEQYF	TGCAGTGCTAGGAGGGAGGACCACGAGCAGTACTTC
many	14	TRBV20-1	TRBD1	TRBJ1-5	CSAREGQSDQPQNF	TGCAGTGCTAGGGAGGGACAGAGCGATCAGCCCCAGAATTTT
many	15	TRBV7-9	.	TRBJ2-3	CASSPLVAYTDTQYF	TGTGCCAGCAGCCCCTTGGTGGCCTACACAGATACGCAGTATTTT